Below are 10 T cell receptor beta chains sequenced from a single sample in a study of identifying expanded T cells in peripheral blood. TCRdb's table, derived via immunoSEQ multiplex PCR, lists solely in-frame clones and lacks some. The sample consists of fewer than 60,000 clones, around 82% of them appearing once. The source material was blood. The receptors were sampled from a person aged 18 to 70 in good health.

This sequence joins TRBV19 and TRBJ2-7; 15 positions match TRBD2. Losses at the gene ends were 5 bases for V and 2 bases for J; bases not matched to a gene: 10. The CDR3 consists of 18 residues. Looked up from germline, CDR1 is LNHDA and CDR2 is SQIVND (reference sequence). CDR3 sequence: CASSLLPGLAGGPYEQYF. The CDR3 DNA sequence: TGTGCCAGTAGTTTGTTACCGGGACTAGCGGGAGGTCCCTACGAGCAGTACTTC.

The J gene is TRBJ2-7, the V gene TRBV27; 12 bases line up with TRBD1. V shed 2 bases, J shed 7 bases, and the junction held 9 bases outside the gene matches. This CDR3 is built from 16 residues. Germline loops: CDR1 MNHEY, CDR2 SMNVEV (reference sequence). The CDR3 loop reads CASSLRRDRGRREQYF. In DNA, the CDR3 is TGTGCCAGCAGTTTACGCCGGGACAGGGGGCGAAGGGAGCAGTACTTC.

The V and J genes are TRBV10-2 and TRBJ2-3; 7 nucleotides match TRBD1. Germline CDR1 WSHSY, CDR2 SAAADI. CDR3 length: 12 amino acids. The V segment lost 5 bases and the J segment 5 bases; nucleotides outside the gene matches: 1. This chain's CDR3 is CASSNRGDTQYF. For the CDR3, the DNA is TGCGCCAGCAGTAACAGGGGAGATACGCAGTATTTT.

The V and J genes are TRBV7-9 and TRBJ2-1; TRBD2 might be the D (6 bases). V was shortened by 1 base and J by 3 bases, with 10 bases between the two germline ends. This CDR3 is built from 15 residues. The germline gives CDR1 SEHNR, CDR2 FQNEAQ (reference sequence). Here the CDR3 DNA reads TGTGCCAGCAGCTTAGGGGCGGGAATCTACAATGAGCAGTTCTTC. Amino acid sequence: CASSLGAGIYNEQFF.

Here the CDR3 DNA reads TGCGCCAGCAGCTTTGAGCCTAATACGCAGTATTTT. Translated, it gives CASSFEPNTQYF. The V and J genes are TRBV5-1 and TRBJ2-3; D is uncertain. Trimming shortened V by 2 bases and J by 7 bases, and 8 bases separated the two germline ends. Germline lookup yields CDR1 SGHRS and CDR2 YFSETQ. The CDR3 is made up of 12 amino acids.

CDR3 residues: CASSPRDYRTDTQYF. The CDR3 DNA sequence: TGTGCCAGCAGCCCGCGGGACTACCGCACAGATACGCAGTATTTT. The gene calls are TRBV9 and TRBJ2-3, with TRBD2 identical over 7 bases. Germline CDR1 SGDLS, CDR2 YYNGEE. The CDR3 spans 15 residues. Germline trimming cut 4 bases from V and 1 base from J; bases unmatched to any gene: 6.

The chain's CDR3 is CASSSRTRNEQFF. Here the CDR3 DNA reads TGTGCCAGCAGCTCACGGACTCGCAATGAGCAGTTCTTC. The genes are TRBV9 and TRBJ2-1; the D gene is possibly TRBD2 (5 bases). Germline assignment: CDR1 SGDLS and CDR2 YYNGEE. V shed 4 bases and J shed 6 bases, with 11 bases lying between them. The length of the CDR3 is 13 residues.

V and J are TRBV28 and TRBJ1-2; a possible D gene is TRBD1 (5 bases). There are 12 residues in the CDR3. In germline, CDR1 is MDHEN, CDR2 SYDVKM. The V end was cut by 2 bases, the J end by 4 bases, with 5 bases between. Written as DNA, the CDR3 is TGTGCCAGCAGTTTACAGGGCTATGGCTACACCTTC. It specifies CASSLQGYGYTF.

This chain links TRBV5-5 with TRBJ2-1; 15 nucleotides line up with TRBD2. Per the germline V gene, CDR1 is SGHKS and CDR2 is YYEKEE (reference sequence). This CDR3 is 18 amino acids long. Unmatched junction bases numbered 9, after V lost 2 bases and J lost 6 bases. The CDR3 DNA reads TGTGCCAGCAGCTTCGGACTAGCGGGAGGGCCTGGGATCAATGAGCAGTTCTTC. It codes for CASSFGLAGGPGINEQFF.

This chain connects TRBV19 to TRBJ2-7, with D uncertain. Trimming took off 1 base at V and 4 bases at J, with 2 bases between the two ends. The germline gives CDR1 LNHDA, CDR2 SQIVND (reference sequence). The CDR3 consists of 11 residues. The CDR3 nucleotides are TGTGCCAGTAGTATAGGATACGAGCAGTACTTC. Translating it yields CASSIGYEQYF.